The entry below describes one T cell receptor beta chain. Primers included in the PCR were 60 Vbeta and 13 Jbeta primers. The assay was immunoSEQ multiplex PCR, and TCRdb's table has in-frame clones only and misses some. The sample has some 120,000 clones, 60% to 85% seen once. The sample belongs to a study of cytomegalovirus exposure and HLA in healthy donors. Trimming took 7 bases from V and 6 from J; bases not matched to a gene: 12. From germline, CDR1 is MDHEN and CDR2 SYDVKM. This CDR3 has 15 residues. This rearrangement joins TRBV28 to TRBJ1-2, with 9 nucleotides matching TRBD1. Sequenced input: PBMCs. The TCR was taken from a man younger than 45 in good health and CMV-seronegative. CDR3 sequence: CASTILPGQGNGYTF. CDR3 nucleotides: TGTGCCAGCACCATCCTCCCGGGACAGGGTAATGGCTACACCTTC.